These 5 T cell receptor beta chains share one sample of origin, sequenced in a study of blood T cell repertoires in COVID-19. This table comes from immunoSEQ multiplex PCR, and its TCRdb copy is limited to in-frame clones, with some not included. The sample contains some 160,000 clones, about 84% of which appear only once. What was sequenced was peripheral blood. The receptor set was obtained from a woman in her forties or fifties with acute or convalescent COVID-19.

The J gene is TRBJ2-3, the V gene TRBV6-2 or TRBV6-3; 10 bases align to TRBD2. Germline CDR1 MNHEY, CDR2 SVGEGT. The CDR3 contains 17 residues. Trimming cost V 3 bases and J 3 bases; bases outside gene matches: 9. The CDR3 reads CASSYSQSGGATDTQYF. DNA of the CDR3: TGTGCCAGCAGTTATTCTCAGAGCGGGGGGGCGACAGATACGCAGTATTTT.

CDR3 loop: CASSLDVQTRLAKNIQYF. For the CDR3, the DNA is TGTGCCAGCAGCTTAGATGTCCAGACGAGGCTAGCCAAAAACATTCAGTACTTC. The chain links TRBV7-9 to TRBJ2-4; the D is unclear. The V end was cut by 1 base, the J end by 0 bases, with 16 bases between. The V gene's germline CDR1 is SEHNR and CDR2 FQNEAQ (reference sequence). The CDR3 is 18 residues long.

The rearrangement uses TRBV25-1 and TRBJ1-6; D is ambiguous. Looked up from germline, CDR1 is MGHDK and CDR2 is SYGVNS. The CDR3 loop spans 12 amino acids. V lost 2 bases and J lost 13, with 9 bases in between. Here the CDR3 DNA reads TGTGCCAGCAGTGAACGGAGACTTCCCCTCCACTTT. Residues: CASSERRLPLHF.

The rearrangement uses TRBV28 and TRBJ1-4; D not certain. Trimming took 5 bases from V and 6 from J, leaving 10 bases between them. Germline assignment: CDR1 MDHEN and CDR2 SYDVKM. The CDR3 has 13 residues. Written as DNA, the CDR3 is TGTGCCAGCAGTGCCGGGAGCTATGAAAAACTGTTTTTT. It yields the protein CASSAGSYEKLFF.

V and J are TRBV7-8 and TRBJ2-5; TRBD1 aligns across 9 bases. CDR3 length: 17 residues. Germline CDR1 is SGHVS and CDR2 is FQNEAQ. J was trimmed by 5 bases and V by 7 bases; bases with no gene match: 17. This CDR3 reads CASTKNRPGQGGETQYF. The CDR3 nucleotides are TGTGCCAGCACTAAAAACCGACCGGGACAGGGTGGGGAGACCCAGTACTTC.